Listed below are T cell receptor beta chains from one sample, sequenced in a study of breast tumors, draining lymph nodes, adjacent tissues. Using its own MiXCR run on the multiplex PCR reads, TCRdb lists one record per CDR3 protein. The sample contains about 120,000 distinct CDR3 sequences, just under 20% of which appear only once. Source material: axillary lymph node tissue. The receptors stem from a female donor with breast cancer. Some clones in this sample may be carry-over from other donors' samples. Both conserved end residues are part of each CDR3. D genes are given only for firm matches. A clone size is listed for some rows: how often the clone was seen (once, few, many), or a class if it is expanded.

j_call | v_call | d_call | clone_size | cdr3_aa
TRBJ2-3 | TRBV7-4 | NA | many | CASSPPLARTDTQYF
TRBJ1-3 | TRBV6-5 | TRBD1 | many | CASSKGQGAIGNTIYF
TRBJ2-5 | TRBV9 | TRBD1 | many | CASSVSSGQGLGETQYF
TRBJ2-1 | TRBV4-1 | TRBD2 | many | CASSQYRLAGVSYNEQFF
TRBJ2-3 | TRBV14 | TRBD2 | many | CASRASGRGSQDTQYF
TRBJ2-3 | TRBV6-6 | TRBD2 | many | CASSRDSMGGAQYF
TRBJ2-3 | TRBV20-1 | NA | many | CSARDFRRTPDTQYF
TRBJ2-1 | TRBV7-8 | TRBD2 | many | CASSPWASGSDEQFF
TRBJ2-5 | TRBV20-1 | NA | many | CSARLGAGETQYF
TRBJ2-2 | TRBV6-1 | NA | few | CASSVPETGELFF
TRBJ2-3 | TRBV11-2 | NA | NA | CASRAPQLPTQYF
TRBJ2-3 | TRBV20-1 | TRBD1 | many | CSARLRGQDTQYF
TRBJ1-1 | TRBV28 | NA | NA | CVTNTEAFF
TRBJ2-6 | TRBV7-8 | NA | many | CASSLDLGANVLTF
TRBJ2-5 | TRBV7-2 | NA | many | CASSLAGQSETQYF
TRBJ2-1 | TRBV19 | NA | many | CASSLSIGSYNEQFF
TRBJ1-4 | TRBV5-5 | NA | few | CASSLDPIGTNEKLFF
TRBJ2-5 | TRBV7-8 | NA | many | CASSLVISGPQETQYF
TRBJ2-7 | TRBV6-6 | NA | many | CASSYSGIPGEQYF
TRBJ1-4 | TRBV19 | NA | many | CASSLNGYTNEKLFF
TRBJ2-3 | TRBV3-1 | TRBD2 | NA | CASSQRRGGADTQYF
TRBJ2-3 | TRBV9 | NA | many | CASSVSSSTDTQYF
TRBJ2-1 | TRBV18 | NA | few | CASSPLAQTYNEQFF
TRBJ1-2 | TRBV27 | NA | many | CASSLSVGQDHGYTF
TRBJ2-7 | TRBV12-3/TRBV12-4 | NA | many | CASNWRGLAYEQYF
TRBJ2-7 | TRBV2 | TRBD1 | many | CASSVYRGDEQYF
TRBJ1-2 | TRBV7-9 | TRBD1 | many | CASSSKDRAGYTF
TRBJ1-1 | TRBV7-9 | TRBD1 | NA | CASSLEGGTTEAFF
TRBJ2-1 | TRBV28 | NA | NA | CASSWGSNEQFF
TRBJ2-2 | TRBV5-5 | NA | many | CASSLETTGELFF
TRBJ2-1 | TRBV6-5 | NA | few | CASQYGGAYNEQFF
TRBJ2-7 | TRBV27 | TRBD2 | NA | CASSLRPPSGAIYEQYF
TRBJ2-5 | TRBV6-2/TRBV6-3 | TRBD2 | many | CASTIAGGLQETQYF
TRBJ2-1 | TRBV4-1 | NA | many | CASSQFTRELNEQFF
TRBJ1-5 | TRBV9 | NA | many | CASSVVPGVGNQPQHF
TRBJ2-3 | TRBV5-1 | TRBD2 | many | CASSWGLAGASATDTQYF
TRBJ2-5 | TRBV5-1 | NA | many | CASSWQGYGETQYF
TRBJ1-2 | TRBV4-2 | TRBD1 | many | CASSQERQGRDGYTF
TRBJ1-1 | TRBV19 | NA | once | CASSMEGSYTEAFF
TRBJ2-2 | TRBV24-1 | NA | many | CATSDPHTGTGELFF
TRBJ2-5 | TRBV5-8 | NA | many | CASSDGNQETQYF
TRBJ2-3 | TRBV3-1 | TRBD2 | NA | CASTTLAGGTDTQYF